This TCR beta chain derives from a study of blood T cell repertoires in COVID-19. Study at large: T cells, B-cell-depleted T cells, or PBMCs supplied cDNA or gDNA.

Study processing details: Reference gene primers were amplified, and this amplification served to estimate nucleated cell counts. Sequenced by immunoSEQ multiplex PCR; TCRdb stores in-frame clones only, minus some. Clonal size and the V and J genes are those of that table, whereas D and trimming came from the DNA. The table records under 150,000 clones, around 86% of them present only once. Researchers sorted participants into cohorts using their self-reported clinical history. Per the germline V gene, CDR1 is LNHDA and CDR2 is SQIVND (reference sequence). The V and J ends lost 4 bases and 9 bases respectively, with 22 bases between them. This CDR3 region has 16 residues.

The chain joins TRBV19 to TRBJ2-1, with D possibly TRBD2 on 5 matching bases. Sequenced: PBMCs or T cells enriched from blood (not recorded which). The TCR was taken from a man under 40 who had recovered from COVID-19. The chain's CDR3 is CASSTRESGALGEQFF. The DNA of the CDR3 is TGTGCCAGTAGTACCCGTGAAAGCGGAGCTCTTGGTGAGCAGTTCTTC.